This TCR beta chain derives from a study of blood T cell repertoires in COVID-19. Some clones are missing from TCRdb's copy, which holds only in-frame ones; the method was immunoSEQ multiplex PCR. The profile shows roughly 250,000 clones, 90% of them singletons. The V gene end was trimmed by 4 bases and the J gene end by 8 bases; junction bases not matched to a gene: 4. From germline, CDR1 is SGHNT and CDR2 YYREEE (reference sequence). The CDR3 totals 12 residues. This clone was counted once. The sequence was obtained from a woman aged 40 to 50 with acute or convalescent COVID-19. The specimen was peripheral blood. The genes are TRBV5-4 and TRBJ1-2; 8 positions agree with TRBD1. In DNA form, the CDR3 reads TGTGCCAGCAGCGAGGACAGGGAGGGCTACACCTTC. It codes for CASSEDREGYTF.